The rows below give T cell receptor beta chains drawn from one sample of a study of shared clonotypes between healthy human individuals. TCRdb's table, derived via immunoSEQ multiplex PCR, lists solely in-frame clones and lacks some. The sample has roughly 550,000 clones; around 95% are singletons. The sample was naive CD8+ T cells sorted from blood. Receptor source: a woman under 40 in good health. The CDR3 runs from the conserved cysteine through the conserved F or W. D genes are given only for firm matches. Clone size is stated in some rows and not others, as once, few, many or a class when expanded.

D gene	V gene	J gene	clone size	CDR3 protein	CDR3 DNA
-	TRBV28	TRBJ2-7	-	CASSLSSGYEQYF	TGTGCCAGCAGTTTATCATCGGGCTACGAGCAGTACTTC
-	TRBV28	TRBJ2-7	-	CASREQGWSYEQYF	TGTGCCAGCAGGGAACAGGGATGGAGTTACGAGCAGTACTTC
TRBD2	TRBV5-5	TRBJ2-7	-	CASSFGLAGSYEQYF	TGTGCCAGCAGCTTCGGACTAGCGGGATCCTACGAGCAGTACTTC
-	TRBV5-6	TRBJ2-7	-	CASSLQGYEQYF	TGTGCCAGCAGCTTGCAGGGCTACGAGCAGTACTTC
TRBD2	TRBV13	TRBJ2-3	-	CASSAPSGRASDTQYF	TGTGCCAGCAGCGCACCTAGCGGGAGGGCCTCAGATACGCAGTATTTT
TRBD2	TRBV14	TRBJ2-1	-	CASNLGLPNEQFF	TGTGCCAGCAACTTGGGACTACCCAATGAGCAGTTCTTC
-	TRBV7-8	TRBJ2-7	once	CASSLVFPGLEDRSSYEQYF	TGTGCCAGCAGCTTAGTTTTCCCGGGACTGGAAGACAGGAGCTCCTACGAGCAGTACTTC
-	TRBV6-1	TRBJ2-5	-	CASSGAGRRVEGETQYF	TGTGCCAGCAGTGGAGCCGGTCGTAGGGTAGAGGGAGAGACCCAGTACTTC
TRBD1	TRBV28	TRBJ1-5	-	CASSLEGAGDQPQHF	TGTGCCAGCAGTTTGGAGGGGGCGGGAGATCAGCCCCAGCATTTT
-	TRBV7-9	TRBJ1-1	-	CASSLEGWGLEAFF	TGTGCCAGCAGCTTAGAGGGTTGGGGCCTTGAAGCTTTCTTT
-	TRBV6-1	TRBJ2-7	-	CASSEGLLTEIAYEQYF	TGTGCCAGCAGTGAAGGGCTCTTGACAGAGATCGCCTACGAGCAGTACTTC
-	TRBV4-1	TRBJ2-7	-	CASSQDQGSGYEQYF	TGCGCCAGCAGCCAAGATCAGGGCAGCGGTTACGAGCAGTACTTC
-	TRBV27	TRBJ2-7	-	CASSLGVAYEQYF	TGTGCCAGCAGTTTAGGGGTAGCCTACGAGCAGTACTTC
-	TRBV5-5	TRBJ2-7	-	CASSLGVGSYEQYF	TGTGCCAGCAGCTTGGGCGTAGGCTCCTACGAGCAGTACTTC
-	TRBV10-2	TRBJ2-1	-	CASSEVDPVPYNEQFF	TGCGCCAGCAGTGAGGTAGACCCCGTCCCCTACAATGAGCAGTTCTTC
-	TRBV7-9	TRBJ2-5	-	CASSLSSGRGRTQYF	TGTGCCAGCAGCTTATCGTCGGGCAGGGGAAGGACCCAGTACTTC
-	TRBV29-1	TRBJ2-1	once	CSADPGTQNEQFF	TGCAGCGCTGACCCCGGGACTCAGAATGAGCAGTTCTTC
-	TRBV7-9	TRBJ2-7	-	CASSLSGVDLREQYF	TGTGCCAGCAGCCTTAGCGGAGTCGACCTCCGCGAGCAGTACTTC
-	TRBV10-1	TRBJ1-5	-	CASSGTATQPQHF	TGCGCCAGCAGTGGGACAGCAACTCAGCCCCAGCATTTT
-	TRBV7-7	TRBJ2-7	-	CASSAGRGYEQYF	TGTGCCAGCAGTGCCGGGAGAGGCTACGAGCAGTACTTC
-	TRBV5-6	TRBJ2-7	-	CASSFTQGDYEQYF	TGTGCCAGCAGCTTTACACAGGGAGACTACGAGCAGTACTTC
-	TRBV7-3	TRBJ1-2	once	CASSKDLLPSNYGYTF	TGTGCCAGCAGCAAAGATTTGCTTCCCTCTAACTATGGCTACACCTTC
-	TRBV19	TRBJ2-1	-	CATIPRWGNEQFF	TGTGCCACCATCCCCCGTTGGGGGAATGAGCAGTTCTTC
TRBD1	TRBV27	TRBJ2-1	-	CASSTGTGGFEQFF	TGTGCCAGCAGTACCGGGACAGGGGGCTTTGAGCAGTTCTTC
-	TRBV27	TRBJ2-7	-	CASRSGAAYEQYF	TGTGCCAGCCGAAGCGGAGCGGCGTACGAGCAGTACTTC
-	TRBV15	TRBJ2-7	-	CATSRERRRNEQYF	TGTGCCACCAGCAGGGAACGAAGAAGGAACGAGCAGTACTTC
-	TRBV5-4	TRBJ2-1	-	CASSASSGEQFF	TGTGCCAGCAGCGCGTCCTCGGGTGAGCAGTTCTTC
-	TRBV9	TRBJ2-2	-	CASSAPTGTGELFF	TGTGCCAGCAGCGCACCGACAGGCACCGGGGAGCTGTTTTTT
TRBD2	TRBV7-9	TRBJ2-1	-	CASSWGLAGGDEQFF	TGTGCCAGCAGTTGGGGGCTAGCGGGAGGGGATGAGCAGTTCTTC
TRBD1	TRBV30	TRBJ2-7	once	CAWAPRTGGRDEQYF	TGTGCCTGGGCCCCCCGGACAGGGGGCCGCGACGAGCAGTACTTC
TRBD1	TRBV6-6	TRBJ1-5	-	CASKGGIQQPQHF	TGTGCCAGCAAAGGGGGCATCCAGCAGCCCCAGCATTTT
TRBD2	TRBV9	TRBJ2-1	-	CASSGGPPSRLAHEQFF	TGTGCCAGCAGCGGAGGACCCCCGTCCAGACTAGCCCATGAGCAGTTCTTC
-	TRBV18	TRBJ2-6	-	CASSPKGPVHSGANVLTF	TGTGCCAGCTCACCAAAGGGGCCGGTCCACTCTGGGGCCAACGTCCTGACTTTC
-	TRBV14	TRBJ2-1	-	CASSQHYNEQFF	TGTGCCAGCAGCCAACACTACAATGAGCAGTTCTTC
-	TRBV27	TRBJ2-1	-	CASSFGTVDEQFF	TGTGCCAGCAGTTTTGGGACGGTCGATGAGCAGTTCTTC
-	TRBV28	TRBJ1-5	once	CASRPMGNQPQHF	TGTGCCAGCAGACCGATGGGCAATCAGCCCCAGCATTTT
TRBD1	TRBV2	TRBJ1-4	-	CASSESPRQGPEKLFF	TGTGCCAGCAGTGAATCCCCCCGACAGGGGCCCGAAAAACTGTTTTTT
-	TRBV29-1	TRBJ1-1	-	CSVEESRTEAFF	TGCAGCGTTGAAGAGTCGAGGACTGAAGCTTTCTTT
TRBD1	TRBV27	TRBJ2-7	once	CASSLTGTGTSYEQYF	TGTGCCAGCAGTTTAACTGGGACAGGGACATCCTACGAGCAGTACTTC
-	TRBV7-6	TRBJ2-1	-	CASSLGVDEQFF	TGTGCCAGCAGCTTAGGGGTTGATGAGCAGTTCTTC
TRBD1	TRBV2	TRBJ1-5	-	CASSGRGQGSSGNQPQHF	TGTGCCAGCAGTGGGCGGGGACAGGGCTCTAGTGGCAATCAGCCCCAGCATTTT
-	TRBV4-2	TRBJ2-1	-	CASSQDGLEQFF	TGTGCCAGCAGCCAAGATGGTCTTGAGCAGTTCTTC
-	TRBV16	TRBJ2-2	-	CASSRDNGELFF	TGTGCCAGCAGCCGGGACAACGGGGAGCTGTTTTTT
-	TRBV28	TRBJ1-1	-	CASSYWVGEAFF	TGTGCCAGCAGTTATTGGGTTGGTGAGGCTTTCTTT
-	TRBV2	TRBJ2-7	once	CASKGGGNHEQYF	TGTGCCAGCAAGGGAGGGGGAAACCACGAGCAGTACTTC
TRBD1	TRBV14	TRBJ2-7	-	CASSPTGAYHEQYF	TGTGCCAGCAGCCCGACAGGGGCCTACCACGAGCAGTACTTC
TRBD2	TRBV5-1	TRBJ2-7	-	CASSLGRGREEHEQYF	TGCGCCAGCAGCTTGGGTCGAGGTCGGGAGGAGCACGAGCAGTACTTC
-	TRBV9	TRBJ2-1	-	CASSVALESYNEQFF	TGTGCCAGCAGCGTAGCACTAGAGTCTTACAATGAGCAGTTCTTC
-	TRBV5-4	TRBJ2-5	-	CASSPGEETQYF	TGTGCCAGCAGCCCGGGGGAGGAGACCCAGTACTTC
-	TRBV5-6	TRBJ2-7	-	CASRDLPGDSYEQYF	TGTGCCAGCAGGGACCTACCGGGGGATTCCTACGAGCAGTACTTC
-	TRBV13	TRBJ2-7	-	CASSSGGSYEQYF	TGTGCCAGCAGCTCCGGGGGCTCCTACGAGCAGTACTTC
-	TRBV7-2	TRBJ1-4	-	CASSLELRDANEKLFF	TGTGCCAGCAGCTTAGAGCTCAGGGACGCTAATGAAAAACTGTTTTTT
TRBD2	TRBV5-1	TRBJ2-7	-	CASSLEVSGRDLSYEQYF	TGCGCCAGCAGCTTGGAAGTTAGCGGGAGGGACCTCTCCTACGAGCAGTACTTC
-	TRBV27	TRBJ1-5	-	CASSLTGTPHDQPQHF	TGTGCCAGCAGTTTAACGGGGACACCCCACGATCAGCCCCAGCATTTT